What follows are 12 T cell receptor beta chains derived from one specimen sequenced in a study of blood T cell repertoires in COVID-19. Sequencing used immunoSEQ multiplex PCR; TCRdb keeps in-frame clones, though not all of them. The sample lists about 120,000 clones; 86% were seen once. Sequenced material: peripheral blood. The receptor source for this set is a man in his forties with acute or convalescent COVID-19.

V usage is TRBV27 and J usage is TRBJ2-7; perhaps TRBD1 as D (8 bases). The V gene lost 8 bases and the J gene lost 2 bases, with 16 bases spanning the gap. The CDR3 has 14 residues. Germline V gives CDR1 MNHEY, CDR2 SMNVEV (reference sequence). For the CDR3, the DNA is TGTGCCAGCGGGAGGGGGACAGGAGCCTACGAGCAGTACTTC. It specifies CASGRGTGAYEQYF.

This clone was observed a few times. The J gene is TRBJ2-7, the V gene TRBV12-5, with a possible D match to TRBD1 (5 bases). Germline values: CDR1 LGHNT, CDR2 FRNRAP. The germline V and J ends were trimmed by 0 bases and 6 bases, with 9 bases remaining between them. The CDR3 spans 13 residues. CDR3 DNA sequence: TGTGCTAGTGGTTTGGTACAGGCCGCCGAGCAGTACTTC. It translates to CASGLVQAAEQYF.

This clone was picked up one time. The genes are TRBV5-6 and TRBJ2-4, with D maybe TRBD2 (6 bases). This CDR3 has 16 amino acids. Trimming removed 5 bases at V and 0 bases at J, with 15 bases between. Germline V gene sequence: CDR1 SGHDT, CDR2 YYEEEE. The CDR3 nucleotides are TGTGCCAGCAGTTCCTGGGGACTCATAGCCAAAAACATTCAGTACTTC. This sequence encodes CASSSWGLIAKNIQYF.

Written as DNA, the CDR3 is TGTGCCAGCAGGGACAGTAGCAATCAGCCCCAGCATTTT. It yields the protein CASRDSSNQPQHF. The gene calls are TRBV2 and TRBJ1-5, with D maybe TRBD1 (6 bases). With 6 bases removed from V and 0 bases from J, the gap between germline ends came to 6 bases. Looked up from germline, CDR1 is SNHLY and CDR2 is FYNNEI. This CDR3 comprises 13 residues.

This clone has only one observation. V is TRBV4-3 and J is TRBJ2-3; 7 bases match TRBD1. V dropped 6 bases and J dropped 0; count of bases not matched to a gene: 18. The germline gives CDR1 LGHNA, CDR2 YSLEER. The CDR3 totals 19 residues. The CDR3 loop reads CASSLSRTGQWTSTDTQYF. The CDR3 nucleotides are TGCGCCAGCAGTCTTAGCCGGACGGGACAGTGGACGAGCACAGATACGCAGTATTTT.

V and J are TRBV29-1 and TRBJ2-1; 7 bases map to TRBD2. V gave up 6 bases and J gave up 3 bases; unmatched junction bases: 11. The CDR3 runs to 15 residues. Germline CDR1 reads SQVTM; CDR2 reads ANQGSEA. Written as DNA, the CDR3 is TGCAGCGTGCAACTAGCGCGAACCCACTACAATGAGCAGTTCTTC. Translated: CSVQLARTHYNEQFF.

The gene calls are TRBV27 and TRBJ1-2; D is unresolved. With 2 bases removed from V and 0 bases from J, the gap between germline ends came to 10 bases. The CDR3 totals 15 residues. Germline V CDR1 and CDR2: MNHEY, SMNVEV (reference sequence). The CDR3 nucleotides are TGTGCCAGCAGTTTAAAGAGGTCAGCTAACTATGGCTACACCTTC. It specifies CASSLKRSANYGYTF.

The CDR3 coding sequence is TGTGCCAGCAGTCCCCTCCGTACTAATGAAAAACTGTTTTTT. Residues: CASSPLRTNEKLFF. The chain combines TRBV27 with TRBJ1-4; D unresolved. V gave up 5 bases and J gave up 2 bases, with 9 bases separating them. The CDR3 runs 14 residues. CDR1 is MNHEY and CDR2 is SMNVEV in the germline V gene (reference sequence).

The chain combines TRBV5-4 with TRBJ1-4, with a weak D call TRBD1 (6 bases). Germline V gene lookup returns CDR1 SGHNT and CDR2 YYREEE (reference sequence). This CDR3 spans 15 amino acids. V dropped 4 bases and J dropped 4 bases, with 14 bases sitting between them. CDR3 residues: CASSQETGLNEKLFF. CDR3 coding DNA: TGTGCCAGCAGCCAAGAGACAGGCCTTAATGAAAAACTGTTTTTT.

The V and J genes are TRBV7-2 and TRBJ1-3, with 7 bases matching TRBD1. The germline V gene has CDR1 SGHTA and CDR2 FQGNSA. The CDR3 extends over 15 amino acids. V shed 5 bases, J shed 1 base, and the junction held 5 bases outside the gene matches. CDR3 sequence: CASSIRQGSGNTIYF. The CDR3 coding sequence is TGTGCCAGCAGCATCCGACAGGGTTCTGGAAACACCATATATTTT.

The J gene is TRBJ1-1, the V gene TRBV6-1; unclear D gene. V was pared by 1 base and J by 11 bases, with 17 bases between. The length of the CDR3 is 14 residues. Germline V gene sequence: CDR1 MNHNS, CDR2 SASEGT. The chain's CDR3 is CASSEGPGRWAAFF. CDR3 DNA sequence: TGTGCCAGCAGTGAAGGTCCGGGAAGGTGGGCCGCTTTCTTT.

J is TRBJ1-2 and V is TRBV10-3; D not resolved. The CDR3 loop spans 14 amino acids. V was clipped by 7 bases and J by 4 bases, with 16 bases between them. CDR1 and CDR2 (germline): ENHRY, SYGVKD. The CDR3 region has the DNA TGTGCCATCAAACCCCTGGCGGAATCCTATGGCTACACCTTC. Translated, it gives CAIKPLAESYGYTF.